This TCR beta chain came from a study of CD8 T cells in ankylosing spondylitis. A remark on this clonotype: Its target is not known.

Study-wide results and limits: The clones that were linked to disease were reported to be significantly enriched in matched synovial fluid samples from ankylosing spondylitis patients. Reactive arthritis synovial fluid and blood previously showed some of these motif variants.

TCRdb ran MiXCR on the 5' RACE reads and lists one entry per CDR3 protein. The sample includes about 350,000 distinct CDR3 sequences, approximately 22% seen only once; the top ten take less than 15%. This CDR3 spans 12 amino acids. V lost 4 bases and J lost 5, with 9 bases in between. From germline, CDR1 is SGHNT and CDR2 YYREEE (reference sequence). The source is a male donor with ankylosing spondylitis or in good health (not recorded which). Sequenced input: blood, either unsorted or a sorted T cell fraction (not recorded which). The rearrangement uses TRBV5-4 and TRBJ2-5, with D uncertain. The CDR3 nucleotides read TGTGCCAGCAGCCTCCTCTTGGAGACCCAGTACTTC. Translation: CASSLLLETQYF.